The 29 T cell receptor beta chains below all came from one sample that was sequenced in a study of blood T cell repertoires in COVID-19. The table came from immunoSEQ multiplex PCR; TCRdb's copy has only in-frame clones and leaves some out. The profile shows hundreds of thousands of clones, 80% to 90% of them singletons. Sample: peripheral blood. These receptors were taken from a woman in her seventies with COVID-19, enrolled during active disease.

This clone was seen only a few times. This sequence joins TRBV6-4 and TRBJ2-2; TRBD1 might be the D (7 bases). Germline-derived CDR1 and CDR2 are MRHNA and SNTAGT. The CDR3 contains 15 residues. The V end was cut by 2 bases, the J end by 7 bases, with 14 bases between. The CDR3 DNA reads TGTGCCAGCAGTGACCCCAACAGGGGAGGCGGGGAGCTGTTTTTT. Its protein is CASSDPNRGGGELFF.

V and J are TRBV7-9 and TRBJ1-1; D ambiguous. The germline gives CDR1 SEHNR, CDR2 FQNEAQ (reference sequence). The V and J ends lost 11 bases and 5 bases respectively, with 18 bases between them. This CDR3 spans 13 amino acids. For the CDR3, the DNA is TGTGCCTCTGACGGGATTTTGCTAACTGAAGCTTTCTTT. Translation: CASDGILLTEAFF.

V is TRBV5-8 and J is TRBJ2-7; a possible D gene is TRBD2 (6 bases). Trimming pared 2 bases from V and 3 bases from J, leaving 12 bases between. CDR3 length: 14 residues. Germline CDR1 SGHTS, CDR2 YDEGEE. The CDR3, as DNA: TGTGCCAGCAGCTTCCGGGACTTCCTCTACGAGCAGTACTTC. Residues: CASSFRDFLYEQYF.

The CDR3 sequence: CASSGYTGGWETQYF. CDR3 sequence (DNA): TGTGCCAGCAGTGGTTATACAGGGGGGTGGGAGACCCAGTACTTC. The rearrangement uses TRBV28 and TRBJ2-5; 8 nucleotides match TRBD1. Unmatched junction bases numbered 10, after V lost 5 bases and J lost 5 bases. This CDR3 region has 15 residues. Germline V CDR1 and CDR2: MDHEN, SYDVKM.

The chain uses TRBV19 and TRBJ1-2; 7 bases align to TRBD1. The trim removed 3 bases at V and 3 bases at J, leaving 19 bases unmatched. This CDR3 is 19 amino acids long. Germline CDR1 reads LNHDA; CDR2 reads SQIVND (reference sequence). The DNA of the CDR3 is TGTGCCAGTAGTATTGGCGCGTTTGGCAGGGGGGCCCAATACTATGGCTACACCTTC. Translated, it gives CASSIGAFGRGAQYYGYTF.

The chain links TRBV4-1 to TRBJ1-2, with D uncertain. This CDR3 region has 14 residues. Germline CDR1 MGHRA, CDR2 YSYEKL. Trimming left V 2 bases short and J 5 bases short, with 12 bases between. In nucleotides, the CDR3 is TGCGCCAGCAGCCAAACGAGCCCATGGTATGGCTACACCTTC. The encoded protein is CASSQTSPWYGYTF.

The chain uses TRBV4-1 and TRBJ2-4, with a possible D match to TRBD2 (5 bases). This CDR3 has 16 amino acids. V was shortened by 6 bases and J by 0 bases, with 15 bases between the two germline ends. In germline, CDR1 is MGHRA, CDR2 YSYEKL. The CDR3 here is CASSPLDSLAKNIQYF. The CDR3 DNA is TGCGCCAGCAGTCCATTGGACTCTCTAGCCAAAAACATTCAGTACTTC.

This clone was detected once. The V call is TRBV6-5, the J call TRBJ2-7; weak D call: TRBD1 (6 bases). This CDR3 is 15 amino acids long. Germline assignment: CDR1 MNHEY and CDR2 SVGAGI. V was trimmed by 8 bases and J by 2 bases, leaving 19 bases between them. The CDR3 region has the DNA TGTGCCAGCTCAGGGGTAGCCCTTACCGCCTACGAGCAGTACTTC. Encoded protein: CASSGVALTAYEQYF.

The table lists this clone with a count of one. The chain uses TRBV21-1 and TRBJ2-7; no DNA check was done on the table's D call, TRBD2. TRBV21-1 counts as a pseudogene. This CDR3 region has 14 residues. The CDR3 coding sequence is TGTGCCAGCAGCGGCACCATCCGGGAAATCGAGCAGTACTTC. It specifies CASSGTIREIEQYF.

The chain recombines TRBV29-1 with TRBJ1-2; TRBD1 agrees at 7 bases. Germline V lookup: CDR1 SQVTM, CDR2 ANQGSEA. The CDR3 has 13 residues. V dropped 3 bases and J dropped 3; count of bases not matched to a gene: 4. CDR3: CSVDKGGDYGYTF. CDR3 in DNA: TGCAGCGTTGATAAAGGGGGCGACTATGGCTACACCTTC.

This chain links TRBV25-1 with TRBJ2-7, with 7 bases aligning to TRBD1. The junction had 4 bases not matched to a gene; V was cut back by 2 bases and J by 3 bases. The CDR3 runs 14 residues. Germline V gene sequence: CDR1 MGHDK, CDR2 SYGVNS. The CDR3 sequence: CASSEPGQVYEQYF. As DNA, the CDR3 is TGTGCCAGCAGTGAACCTGGACAGGTCTACGAGCAGTACTTC.

The chain uses TRBV7-2 and TRBJ2-5; TRBD1 agrees at 10 bases. Germline trimming cut 3 bases from V and 1 base from J; bases unmatched to any gene: 2. The CDR3 sequence is 15 residues long. Germline V gene lookup returns CDR1 SGHTA and CDR2 FQGNSA. CDR3 nucleotide sequence: TGTGCCAGCAGCTTTTGGGACAGGGGCCAAGAGACCCAGTACTTC. This gives the protein CASSFWDRGQETQYF.

The chain joins TRBV6-5 to TRBJ1-3; D gene unclear. Germline CDR1 is MNHEY and CDR2 is SVGAGI. Deletions cut 8 bases from V and 0 bases from J, with 11 bases between. This CDR3 comprises 14 residues. The CDR3 loop reads CASAREYSGNTIYF. CDR3 nucleotide sequence: TGTGCCAGCGCGCGGGAATACTCTGGAAACACCATATATTTT.

The chain has TRBV7-2 and TRBJ2-7; the D gene is possibly TRBD2 (7 bases). Per the germline V gene, CDR1 is SGHTA and CDR2 is FQGNSA. This CDR3 has 16 amino acids. V lost 4 bases to trimming and J lost 2 bases, with 18 bases between them. This chain's CDR3 is CASSYVGGAMTYEQYF. The CDR3 bases are TGTGCCAGCAGCTACGTAGGGGGGGCTATGACCTACGAGCAGTACTTC.

The chain has TRBV18 and TRBJ1-5; 7 bases map to TRBD1. V shed 4 bases, J shed 3 bases, and the junction held 6 bases outside the gene matches. The CDR3 is made up of 15 amino acids. The V gene's germline CDR1 is KGHSH and CDR2 LQKENI. CDR3 protein: CASSLIGQDNQPQHF. The CDR3 DNA reads as TGTGCCAGCTCACTTATAGGACAGGACAATCAGCCCCAGCATTTT.

This chain connects TRBV7-2 to TRBJ1-6; no clear D. This CDR3 has 17 amino acids. Per the germline V gene, CDR1 is SGHTA and CDR2 is FQGNSA. V was shortened by 1 base and J by 3 bases, with 13 bases between the two germline ends. This CDR3 reads CASSLGVRAFYNSPLHF. CDR3 sequence (DNA): TGTGCCAGCAGCTTAGGTGTGAGGGCCTTCTATAATTCACCCCTCCACTTT.

The chain recombines TRBV6-6 with TRBJ2-1; D remains ambiguous. This CDR3 is 11 amino acids long. Trimming stripped 0 bases from V and 8 bases from J, with 2 bases between. Germline-derived CDR1 and CDR2 are MNHNY and SVGAGI (reference sequence). CDR3 amino acids: CASSYSYEQFF. Here the CDR3 DNA reads TGTGCCAGCAGTTACTCCTATGAGCAGTTCTTC.

The V call is TRBV19, the J call TRBJ1-4; 10 bases are a match to TRBD1. This CDR3 is 15 amino acids long. The trim removed 5 bases at V and 8 bases at J, leaving 8 bases unmatched. The germline V gene encodes CDR1 LNHDA and CDR2 SQIVND (reference sequence). This chain's CDR3 is CASSSPGQGNEKLFF. The CDR3, as DNA: TGTGCCAGTAGTTCCCCGGGACAGGGGAACGAAAAACTGTTTTTT.

The gene calls are TRBV6-2 or TRBV6-3 and TRBJ1-2; possibly TRBD1 for D (6 bases). Germline CDR1 MNHEY, CDR2 SVGEGT. The CDR3 is 14 amino acids. V lost 5 bases and J lost 4, with 14 bases in between. CDR3 nucleotides: TGTGCCAGCAGTCGCGTAGGGGGATTCTATGGCTACACCTTC. Encoded protein: CASSRVGGFYGYTF.

J is TRBJ2-3 and V is TRBV10-1; 9 nucleotides line up with TRBD2. Looked up from germline, CDR1 is WNHNN and CDR2 is SYGVQD (reference sequence). The length of the CDR3 is 15 residues. V gave up 3 bases and J gave up 6 bases; unmatched junction bases: 7. The CDR3 loop is CASSDRSGGMDTQYF. The CDR3 DNA is TGCGCCAGCAGTGATCGAAGCGGGGGGATGGATACGCAGTATTTT.

The chain uses TRBV5-1 and TRBJ2-3; D not resolved. Trimming pared 0 bases from V and 6 bases from J, leaving 8 bases between. This CDR3 has 13 residues. Germline V gene data show CDR1 as SGHRS and CDR2 as YFSETQ. This CDR3 is CASSLALSDTQYF. CDR3 bases: TGCGCCAGCAGCTTGGCACTGAGCGATACGCAGTATTTT.

This chain links TRBV27 with TRBJ2-4; 14 bases are a match to TRBD2. Germline V CDR1 and CDR2: MNHEY, SMNVEV (reference sequence). The J segment lost 7 bases and the V segment lost 5 bases, leaving 7 bases of the junction unmatched. This CDR3 has 16 amino acids. The CDR3 nucleotides read TGTGCCAGCAGTCCGACTAGCGGGGGGGCCTGGAACATTCAGTACTTC. Translation gives CASSPTSGGAWNIQYF.

V gene TRBV5-1 combines with J gene TRBJ2-3, with 9 bases that match TRBD2. Germline CDR1 SGHRS, CDR2 YFSETQ. J was trimmed by 0 bases and V by 2 bases; bases with no gene match: 10. The CDR3 contains 18 residues. CDR3 in DNA: TGCGCCAGCAGCTTCATTAGCGGGGGAGCGGCTAGCACAGATACGCAGTATTTT. Translation: CASSFISGGAASTDTQYF.

In the case of this clone: The sample contains more than one DNA sequence encoding this CDR3. The chain combines TRBV19 with TRBJ1-2; the match to TRBD1 covers 8 bases. The CDR3 consists of 14 residues. V was clipped by 3 bases and J by 4 bases; unmatched bases: 4. In germline, CDR1 is LNHDA, CDR2 SQIVND (reference sequence). CDR3 residues: CASSIGTGIYGYTF. DNA for the CDR3: TGTGCCAGTAGTATTGGGACAGGAATCTATGGCTACACCTTC. The full variable domain, rest sourced from reference TRBV19 and TRBJ1-2, is DGGITQSPKYLFRKEGQNVTLSCEQNLNHDAMYWYRQDPGQGLRLIYYSQIVNDFQKGDIAEGYSVSREKKESFPLTVTSAQKNPTAFYLCASSIGTGIYGYTFGSGTRLTVV.

The genes are TRBV7-2 and TRBJ1-1; D is uncertain. V gave up 2 bases and J gave up 4 bases, with 11 bases separating them. Per germline, CDR1 SGHTA and CDR2 FQGNSA. The CDR3 loop spans 14 amino acids. The CDR3 sequence is CASSLTSSVTEAFF. The CDR3 DNA sequence: TGTGCCAGCAGCTTAACGAGTTCGGTCACTGAAGCTTTCTTT.

There are a few counts of this clone. The chain joins TRBV6-5 to TRBJ2-7; 9 nucleotides align to TRBD2. V dropped 7 bases and J dropped 3; count of bases not matched to a gene: 4. The germline gives CDR1 MNHEY, CDR2 SVGAGI. This CDR3 is 13 amino acids long. For the CDR3, the DNA is TGTGCCAGCACCAAAGCGGGGGGCTACGAGCAGTACTTC. Translating gives CASTKAGGYEQYF.

This clone has just one count. The rearrangement uses TRBV5-4 and TRBJ1-2, with D possibly TRBD1 on 6 matching bases. Germline-derived CDR1 and CDR2 are SGHNT and YYREEE (reference sequence). The CDR3 has 14 amino acids. The ends were cut back, 4 bases at V and 6 bases at J, with 16 bases in the middle. CDR3 sequence: CASSQREGVNGYTF. For the CDR3, the DNA is TGTGCCAGCAGCCAACGGGAGGGGGTAAATGGCTACACCTTC.

The chain recombines TRBV9 with TRBJ2-1, with 8 bases that match TRBD2. In germline, CDR1 is SGDLS, CDR2 YYNGEE. The CDR3 sequence is 14 residues long. Unmatched junction bases numbered 3, after V lost 0 bases and J lost 7 bases. CDR3 coding DNA: TGTGCCAGCAGCGTAGGACTAGCGCCGAATGAGCAGTTCTTC. Encoded protein: CASSVGLAPNEQFF. Variable domain in full (rest from reference TRBV9 and TRBJ2-1): DSGVTQTPKHLITATGQRVTLRCSPRSGDLSVYWYQQSLDQGLQFLIQYYNGEERAKGNILERFSAQQFPDLHSELNLSSLELGDSALYFCASSVGLAPNEQFFGPGTRLTVL.

The chain combines TRBV9 with TRBJ1-2; D remains ambiguous. V dropped 1 base and J dropped 4 bases, with 17 bases sitting between them. CDR3 length: 16 amino acids. Germline values: CDR1 SGDLS, CDR2 YYNGEE. This CDR3 reads CASSVSSRVIGYGYTF. CDR3 coding DNA: TGTGCCAGCAGCGTATCCAGTCGGGTTATTGGCTATGGCTACACCTTC.